These 2 T cell receptor beta chains were sequenced from one sample in a study of breast tumors, draining lymph nodes, adjacent tissues. TCRdb re-analysed the multiplex PCR reads in MiXCR, keeping a single row per CDR3 protein. The sample lists approximately 300,000 distinct CDR3 sequences, about 33% occurring once. The lymph nodes were axillary draining lymph nodes from breast cancer patients. The sequenced sample consisted of axillary lymph node tissue. The receptors originated from a female donor with breast cancer. Some clones in this sample may be carry-over from other donors' samples.

The sample holds a few counts of this clonotype. A much larger clonotype is one base distant, so this may be a read error. The chain uses TRBV5-1 and TRBJ1-2; no clear D. Looked up from germline, CDR1 is SGHRS and CDR2 is YFSETQ. The length of the CDR3 is 15 residues. CDR3 coding DNA: TGCGTCAGCAGCTTGGCTGCAGGCCCTAACTATGGCTACACCTTC. It is translated as CVSSLAAGPNYGYTF.

This clonotype was seen at least ten times. V is TRBV19 and J is TRBJ1-6, with a weak D call TRBD1 (5 bases). This CDR3 contains 14 residues. Trimming took off 4 bases at V and 10 bases at J, with 14 bases between the two ends. Germline CDR1 reads LNHDA; CDR2 reads SQIVND (reference sequence). The CDR3 sequence: CASSTDTGGSPLHF. The CDR3 DNA sequence: TGTGCCAGTAGTACCGACACTGGGGGGTCACCCCTCCACTTT.